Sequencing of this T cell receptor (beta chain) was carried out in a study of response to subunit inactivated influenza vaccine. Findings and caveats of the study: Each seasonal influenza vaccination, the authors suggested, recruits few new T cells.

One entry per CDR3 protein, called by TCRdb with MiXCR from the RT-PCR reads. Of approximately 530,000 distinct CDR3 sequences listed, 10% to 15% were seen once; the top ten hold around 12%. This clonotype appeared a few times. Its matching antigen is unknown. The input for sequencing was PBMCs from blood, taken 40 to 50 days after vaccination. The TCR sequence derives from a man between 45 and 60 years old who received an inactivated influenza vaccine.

The CDR3, as DNA: TGCGCCAGCAGCTTGCGGAAAAAGACCGGGGAGCTGTTTTTT. Translating gives CASSLRKKTGELFF. V usage is TRBV5-1 and J usage is TRBJ2-2; D gene uncertain. With 1 base removed from V and 5 bases from J, the gap between germline ends came to 9 bases. This CDR3 comprises 14 residues. CDR1 is SGHRS and CDR2 is YFSETQ in the germline V gene.